This TCR beta chain derives from a study of beta chain features in type 1 diabetes. The germline CDR1 and CDR2 sequences are SGDLS and YYNGEE. V was pared by 0 bases and J by 1 base, with 7 bases between. The CDR3 length is 14 residues. Every donor had blood drawn once into heparin, approximately 0.11 L on average. All of the sorted populations showed purity greater than 95%. Expressed TCRB transcripts got sequenced, as all isolated RNA was reverse transcribed. TCRdb's copy holds only in-frame clones and misses some; the assay was immunoSEQ multiplex PCR. Among roughly 140,000 clones listed, 7.5% to 10% were seen once.

V gene TRBV9 combines with J gene TRBJ1-2; D gene uncertain. The sequence was obtained from a man between 18 and 35 years old in good health. The material sequenced was central memory CD4+ T cells from blood. The chain's CDR3 is CASSVAYGNYGYTF. The CDR3 DNA is TGTGCCAGCAGCGTAGCGTACGGTAACTATGGCTACACCTTC. Combining the CDR3 with reference TRBV9 and TRBJ1-2 gives the whole variable domain DSGVTQTPKHLITATGQRVTLRCSPRSGDLSVYWYQQSLDQGLQFLIQYYNGEERAKGNILERFSAQQFPDLHSELNLSSLELGDSALYFCASSVAYGNYGYTFGSGTRLTVV.